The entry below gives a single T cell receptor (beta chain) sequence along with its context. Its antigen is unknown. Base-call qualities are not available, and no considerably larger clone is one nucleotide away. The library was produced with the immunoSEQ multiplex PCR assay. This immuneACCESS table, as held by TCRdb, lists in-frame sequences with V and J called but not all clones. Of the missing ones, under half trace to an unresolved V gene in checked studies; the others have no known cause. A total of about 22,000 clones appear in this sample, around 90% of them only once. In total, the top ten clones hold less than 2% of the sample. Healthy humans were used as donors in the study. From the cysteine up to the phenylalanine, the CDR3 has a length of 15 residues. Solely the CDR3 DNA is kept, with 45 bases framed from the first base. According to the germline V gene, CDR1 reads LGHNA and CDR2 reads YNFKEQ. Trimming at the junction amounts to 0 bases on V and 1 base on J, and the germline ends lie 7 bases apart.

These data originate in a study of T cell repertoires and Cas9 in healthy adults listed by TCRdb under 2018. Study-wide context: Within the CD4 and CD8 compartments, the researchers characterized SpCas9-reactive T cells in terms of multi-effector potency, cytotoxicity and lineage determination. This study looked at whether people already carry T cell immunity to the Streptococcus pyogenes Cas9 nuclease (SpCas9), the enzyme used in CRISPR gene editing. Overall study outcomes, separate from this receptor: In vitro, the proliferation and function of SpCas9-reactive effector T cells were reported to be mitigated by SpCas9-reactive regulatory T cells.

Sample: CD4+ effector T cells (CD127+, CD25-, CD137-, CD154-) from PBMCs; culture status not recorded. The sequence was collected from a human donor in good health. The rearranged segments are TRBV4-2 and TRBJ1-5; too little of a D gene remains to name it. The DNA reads TGTGCCAGCAGCCAAGAGTGGCAGAGCAATCAGCCCCAGCATTTT. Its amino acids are CASSQEWQSNQPQHF.